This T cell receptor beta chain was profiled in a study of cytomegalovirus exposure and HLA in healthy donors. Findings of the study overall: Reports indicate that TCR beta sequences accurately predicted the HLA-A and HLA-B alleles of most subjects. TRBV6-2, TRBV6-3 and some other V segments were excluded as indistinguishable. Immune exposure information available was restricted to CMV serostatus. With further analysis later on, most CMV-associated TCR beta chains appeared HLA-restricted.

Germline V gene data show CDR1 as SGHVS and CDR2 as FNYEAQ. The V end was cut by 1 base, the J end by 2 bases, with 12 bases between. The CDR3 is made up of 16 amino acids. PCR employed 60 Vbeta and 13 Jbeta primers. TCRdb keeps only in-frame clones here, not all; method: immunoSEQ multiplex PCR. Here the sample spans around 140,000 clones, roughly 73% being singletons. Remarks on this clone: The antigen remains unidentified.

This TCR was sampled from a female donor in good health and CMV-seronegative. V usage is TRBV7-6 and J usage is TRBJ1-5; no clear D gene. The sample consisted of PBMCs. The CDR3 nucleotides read TGTGCCAGCAGCTTAGTTACGGGAGGCGGCAATCAGCCCCAGCATTTT. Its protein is CASSLVTGGGNQPQHF.